One sample yielded the 26 T cell receptor beta chains listed below, sequenced in a study of shared clonotypes between healthy human individuals (dated by TCRdb to the early 2020s). For the CD8 naive samples, CD45RO-negative cells were positively selected for CCR7, yielding a CD45RA+CCR7+ population from which TemRA cells were excluded. Library creation used the immunoSEQ multiplex PCR assay. TCRdb retrieved this table from immuneACCESS and kept in-frame rearrangements only. Not all clones are present; in checked studies, unresolved V genes account for under half, and no reason is known for the remainder. The sample includes more than 2 million clones, with around 95% observed a single time. The ten top clones hold around 1.7% of the sample. Sequencing was done on a sample of naive CD8+ T cells from PBMCs. The sample's cell subset or site label is to be understood as: CD45RA+CCR7+. The origin of the receptors is a young man in good health. Some clones in this sample may be carry-over from other donors' samples.

The J gene is TRBJ1-1, the V gene TRBV7-9; 7 nucleotides match TRBD1. V was clipped by 5 bases and J by 7 bases; unmatched bases: 4. Germline V gene data show CDR1 as SEHNR and CDR2 as FQNEAQ (reference sequence). CDR3 size: 12 residues. The CDR3 loop reads CASSPRTGEAFF. The CDR3 region has the DNA TGTGCCAGCAGCCCGCGGACAGGTGAAGCTTTCTTT.

The V gene is TRBV7-9, the J gene TRBJ2-3; no definite D call. The germline V gene encodes CDR1 SEHNR and CDR2 FQNEAQ (reference sequence). The germline V and J ends were trimmed by 1 base and 1 base, with 12 bases remaining between them. CDR3 length equals 16 residues. Here the CDR3 DNA reads TGTGCCAGCAGCTTAGAGGTCCTTTCCCGCACAGATACGCAGTATTTT. Translating gives CASSLEVLSRTDTQYF.

The chain joins TRBV2 to TRBJ2-7; 10 bases map to TRBD1. V dropped 4 bases and J dropped 4; count of bases not matched to a gene: 4. Looked up from germline, CDR1 is SNHLY and CDR2 is FYNNEI. CDR3 length equals 14 residues. Here the CDR3 reads CASSGQDRGYEQYF. DNA of the CDR3: TGTGCCAGCAGTGGGCAGGACAGGGGGTACGAGCAGTACTTC.

The chain combines TRBV7-2 with TRBJ2-7, with D possibly being TRBD1 (5 bases). Trimming pared 4 bases from V and 2 bases from J, leaving 21 bases between. The V gene's germline CDR1 is SGHTA and CDR2 FQGNSA. This CDR3 has 17 amino acids. CDR3 nucleotide sequence: TGTGCCAGCAGCTCCTTATTGTCAGGGCCTCGACCCTACGAGCAGTACTTC. It yields the protein CASSSLLSGPRPYEQYF.

V and J are TRBV7-8 and TRBJ2-7; no clear D. V dropped 4 bases and J dropped 3 bases, with 16 bases sitting between them. Germline-derived CDR1 and CDR2 are SGHVS and FQNEAQ. This CDR3 has 15 amino acids. The CDR3 bases are TGTGCCAGCAGCTCCCCCTCGGTCGTCGACTACGAGCAGTACTTC. This gives the protein CASSSPSVVDYEQYF.

This sequence joins TRBV5-5 and TRBJ2-5; 7 nucleotides align to TRBD1. The CDR3 runs 14 residues. The germline gives CDR1 SGHKS, CDR2 YYEKEE (reference sequence). The trim removed 3 bases at V and 2 bases at J, leaving 4 bases unmatched. CDR3 coding DNA: TGTGCCAGCAGCTATGGGACAGCTCAAGAGACCCAGTACTTC. Protein sequence: CASSYGTAQETQYF.

This chain links TRBV9 with TRBJ2-3, with 11 bases aligning to TRBD2. The CDR3 length is 17 residues. After removal of 4 bases from V and 4 bases from J, the junction contained 11 bases not matched to a gene. Germline CDR1 reads SGDLS; CDR2 reads YYNGEE. CDR3 sequence reads: CASSFPSSGRRPDTQYF. CDR3 in DNA: TGTGCCAGCAGCTTCCCATCTAGCGGGAGGAGGCCAGATACGCAGTATTTT.

This chain connects TRBV6-5 to TRBJ2-7, with D unclear. The germline V gene encodes CDR1 MNHEY and CDR2 SVGAGI. The CDR3 contains 14 residues. V was shortened by 2 bases and J by 0 bases, with 8 bases between the two germline ends. The CDR3 region is CASSYRAVSYEQYF. CDR3 nucleotides: TGTGCCAGCAGTTACCGGGCGGTCTCCTACGAGCAGTACTTC.

The chain links TRBV5-1 to TRBJ1-1; the match to TRBD1 covers 7 bases. Unmatched junction bases numbered 5, after V lost 2 bases and J lost 1 base. CDR3 length: 15 residues. Germline V CDR1 and CDR2: SGHRS, YFSETQ. CDR3 residues: CASSFRGQPNTEAFF. Here the CDR3 DNA reads TGCGCCAGCAGCTTCAGGGGACAGCCGAACACTGAAGCTTTCTTT. Drawing the rest from reference TRBV5-1 and TRBJ1-1, the complete variable domain is KAGVTQTPRYLIKTRGQQVTLSCSPISGHRSVSWYQQTPGQGLQFLFEYFSETQRNKGNFPGRFSGRQFSNSRSEMNVSTLELGDSALYLCASSFRGQPNTEAFFGQGTRLTVV.

This sequence joins TRBV27 and TRBJ1-1, with unresolved D. The CDR3 contains 16 residues. CDR1 and CDR2 (germline): MNHEY, SMNVEV (reference sequence). V lost 5 bases to trimming and J lost 0 bases, with 16 bases between them. The CDR3 spells CASSPSKGPLNTEAFF. The CDR3, as DNA: TGTGCCAGCAGTCCAAGTAAAGGCCCCTTGAACACTGAAGCTTTCTTT.

The genes are TRBV4-3 and TRBJ2-1, with D unclear. CDR3 length equals 13 residues. CDR1 is LGHNA and CDR2 is YSLEER in the germline V gene. The V and J ends lost 0 bases and 5 bases respectively, with 5 bases between them. The CDR3 DNA follows: TGCGCCAGCAGCCAAGAACTACACAATGAGCAGTTCTTC. Its protein is CASSQELHNEQFF.

The genes are TRBV7-9 and TRBJ2-3; D not resolved. The CDR3 length is 13 residues. Germline loops: CDR1 SEHNR, CDR2 FQNEAQ (reference sequence). With 8 bases removed from V and 0 bases from J, the gap between germline ends came to 9 bases. CDR3 sequence reads: CASQLPSTDTQYF. The CDR3 nucleotides read TGTGCCAGCCAGTTGCCTAGCACAGATACGCAGTATTTT.

The V call is TRBV27, the J call TRBJ2-5; 11 nucleotides match TRBD1. Judging by the DNA end, TRBJ2-7 fits better; the J call may be wrong. The CDR3 runs to 15 residues. From germline, CDR1 is MNHEY and CDR2 SMNVEV (reference sequence). CDR3 DNA: TGTGCCAGCAGTCCAGGGACAGGGGGCTCCTACGAGCAGTACTTC. As protein: CASSPGTGGSYEQYF.

This chain joins TRBV6-5 and TRBJ1-2; D perhaps matches TRBD1 (5 bases). Trimming took 4 bases from V and 8 from J, leaving 17 bases between them. The CDR3 is 14 residues long. Looked up from germline, CDR1 is MNHEY and CDR2 is SVGAGI. The CDR3 region has the DNA TGTGCCAGCAGTTCTTTACCCAGGGTAGACGGCTACACCTTC. Its protein product is CASSSLPRVDGYTF.

With respect to this clone: Because the CDR3's place on the DNA is in doubt, the DNA is left out and the CDR3 is given as listed by TCRdb. This chain uses TRBV11-2 with TRBJ2-1; the table assigns TRBD2, which was not confirmed against the DNA. CDR1 SGHAT and CDR2 FQNNGV come from the germline V gene. Counting both end residues, the CDR3 totals 16 amino acids. The CDR3 sequence: CASSLSVASGNLGVFF.

This sequence joins TRBV7-2 and TRBJ1-2, with D unclear. This CDR3 is built from 12 residues. The V and J ends lost 1 base and 6 bases respectively, with 6 bases between them. Germline V gene data show CDR1 as SGHTA and CDR2 as FQGNSA. CDR3 sequence (DNA): TGTGCCAGCAGCTTAGTTTGGGATGGCTACACCTTC. This gives the protein CASSLVWDGYTF.

This clone has more than one count but fewer than ten. Other DNA sequences within the sample encode an identical CDR3. The rearrangement uses TRBV10-3 and TRBJ1-1; D gene uncertain. This CDR3 has 11 residues. Trimming pared 2 bases from V and 5 bases from J, leaving 3 bases between. Germline lookup yields CDR1 ENHRY and CDR2 SYGVKD. The CDR3 spells CAISEGTEAFF. In DNA form, the CDR3 reads TGTGCCATCAGTGAGGGGACTGAAGCTTTCTTT.

The chain employs TRBV2 and TRBJ1-1, with TRBD1 identical over 9 bases. CDR1 SNHLY and CDR2 FYNNEI come from the germline V gene. The J segment lost 4 bases and the V segment lost 6 bases, leaving 12 bases of the junction unmatched. This CDR3 comprises 16 residues. CDR3 residues: CASRGGTGRSLTEAFF. The CDR3 nucleotides read TGTGCCAGCAGGGGGGGGACAGGGCGAAGTCTCACTGAAGCTTTCTTT.

A single count supports this clone. V usage is TRBV4-1 and J usage is TRBJ2-7, with TRBD1 identical over 9 bases. CDR3 length equals 16 residues. Losses at the gene ends were 3 bases for V and 2 bases for J; bases not matched to a gene: 8. The V gene's germline CDR1 is MGHRA and CDR2 YSYEKL. The CDR3 sequence is CASSHRQGVSPYEQYF. The DNA for the CDR3 is TGCGCCAGCAGCCACCGACAGGGGGTCTCTCCCTACGAGCAGTACTTC.

The chain couples TRBV29-1 to TRBJ2-7, with TRBD1 as a possible D gene (5 bases). V lost 7 bases and J lost 1, with 8 bases in between. The CDR3 runs to 11 residues. CDR1 and CDR2 (germline): SQVTM, ANQGSEA. CDR3 in DNA: TGCAGCGGACAGTTTTCCTACGAGCAGTACTTC. It yields the protein CSGQFSYEQYF.

The chain combines TRBV27 with TRBJ1-2; D is perhaps TRBD1 (6 bases). Germline-derived CDR1 and CDR2 are MNHEY and SMNVEV (reference sequence). Trimming pared 5 bases from V and 2 bases from J, leaving 18 bases between. The CDR3 consists of 16 residues. The CDR3 DNA sequence: TGTGCCAGCAGTCCCAGGCTAGGACAGCCCAACTATGGCTACACCTTC. Translated, it gives CASSPRLGQPNYGYTF.

This clone has only one observation. The chain is built from TRBV10-3 and TRBJ1-2; D gene uncertain. Germline V gene lookup returns CDR1 ENHRY and CDR2 SYGVKD. Trimming shortened V by 5 bases and J by 5 bases, and 15 bases separated the two germline ends. This CDR3 is 14 amino acids long. CDR3 amino acids: CAISPSGRNYGYTF. The CDR3 DNA follows: TGTGCCATCAGTCCTTCGGGTCGGAATTATGGCTACACCTTC.

The rearrangement links TRBV9 to TRBJ2-3; 8 bases are a match to TRBD2. Germline CDR1 is SGDLS and CDR2 is YYNGEE. The CDR3 totals 15 residues. With 3 bases clipped from V and 2 bases from J, the junction kept 5 bases outside the gene matches. CDR3 region: CASSAPSGFTDTQYF. In nucleotides, the CDR3 is TGTGCCAGCAGCGCGCCTAGCGGGTTCACAGATACGCAGTATTTT.

The chain has TRBV6-1 and TRBJ1-4; D not resolved. The CDR3 totals 15 residues. V was pared by 5 bases and J by 7 bases, with 17 bases between. Germline loops: CDR1 MNHNS, CDR2 SASEGT. The CDR3 loop is CASSMKELAGEKLFF. For the CDR3, the DNA is TGTGCCAGCAGTATGAAGGAACTAGCCGGTGAAAAACTGTTTTTT.

The rearrangement links TRBV9 to TRBJ1-1; 8 bases are shared with TRBD1. V gave up 3 bases and J gave up 4 bases; unmatched junction bases: 20. The CDR3 is made up of 19 amino acids. CDR1 is SGDLS and CDR2 is YYNGEE in the germline V gene. This CDR3 reads CASSEGSRTGRNPGTEAFF. In DNA form, the CDR3 reads TGTGCCAGCAGCGAAGGGAGTCGGACAGGGCGGAACCCCGGCACTGAAGCTTTCTTT. Full variable domain (missing parts from reference TRBV9 and TRBJ1-1): DSGVTQTPKHLITATGQRVTLRCSPRSGDLSVYWYQQSLDQGLQFLIQYYNGEERAKGNILERFSAQQFPDLHSELNLSSLELGDSALYFCASSEGSRTGRNPGTEAFFGQGTRLTVV.

The V call is TRBV13, the J call TRBJ1-1, with D perhaps TRBD1 (5 bases). The CDR3 has 15 amino acids. V lost 1 base and J 3 bases, leaving 12 bases between the germline ends. Germline assignment: CDR1 PRHDT and CDR2 FYEKMQ (reference sequence). In DNA form, the CDR3 reads TGTGCCAGCAGCTTAGAGTACCTGGGGGACACTGAAGCTTTCTTT. Amino acid sequence: CASSLEYLGDTEAFF.